Below are 23 T cell receptor beta chains sequenced from a single sample in a study of OX40 agonist ivuxolimab in advanced cancers. TCRdb's copy holds only in-frame clones and misses some; the assay was immunoSEQ multiplex PCR. This table holds about 58,000 clones, approximately 83% found once. The sequencing here drew on CD4+ or CD8+ T cells sorted from blood, taken in a trial of the OX40 agonist ivuxolimab. The receptors shown here come from an adult with an advanced solid tumor such as melanoma, head and neck, liver or kidney cancer.

The rearrangement joins TRBV18 to TRBJ2-3, with a possible D match to TRBD2 (5 bases). The CDR3 covers 11 residues. Germline CDR1 is KGHSH and CDR2 is LQKENI. The CDR3, as DNA: TGTGCGGGCGGGAGCACAGATACGCAGTATTTT. This gives the protein CAGGSTDTQYF.

This clone was detected only once. The gene calls are TRBV7-3 and TRBJ1-6; D may be TRBD1 (6 bases). The germline V and J ends were trimmed by 0 bases and 10 bases, with 10 bases remaining between them. This CDR3 comprises 14 residues. CDR1 and CDR2 (germline): SGHTA, FQGTGA. DNA of the CDR3: TGTGCCAGCAGCTTAACTCTAGGGGGGTCACCCCTCCACTTT. Translation: CASSLTLGGSPLHF.

V and J are TRBV6-5 and TRBJ2-1; D is ambiguous. Germline V gene sequence: CDR1 MNHEY, CDR2 SVGAGI. CDR3 length equals 14 residues. V was trimmed by 2 bases and J by 5 bases, leaving 10 bases between them. CDR3 sequence (DNA): TGTGCCAGCAGTTACCAGGAGTCCCACAATGAGCAGTTCTTC. Its protein is CASSYQESHNEQFF.

This clone has only one observation. The V call is TRBV7-2, the J call TRBJ2-5; 12 bases fit TRBD2. CDR1 is SGHTA and CDR2 is FQGNSA in the germline V gene. V gave up 2 bases and J gave up 4 bases; unmatched junction bases: 11. This CDR3 is 18 amino acids long. Written as DNA, the CDR3 is TGTGCCAGCAGCTTACCCCGATGGACTAGCGGGGCCGGAGAGACCCAGTACTTC. It encodes CASSLPRWTSGAGETQYF. The full variable domain, in which reference TRBV7-2 and TRBJ2-5 provide the parts outside the CDR3, is GAGVSQSPSNKVTEKGKDVELRCDPISGHTALYWYRQSLGQGLEFLIYFQGNSAPDKSGLPSDRFSAERTGGSVSTLTIQRTQQEDSAVYLCASSLPRWTSGAGETQYFGPGTRLLVL.

The chain employs TRBV19 and TRBJ1-1, with unresolved D. V lost 1 base to trimming and J lost 1 base, with 7 bases between them. Germline values: CDR1 LNHDA, CDR2 SQIVND (reference sequence). There are 14 residues in the CDR3. CDR3 sequence (DNA): TGTGCCAGTAGTATAGTTGGAGGGAACACTGAAGCTTTCTTT. Translation gives CASSIVGGNTEAFF.

V and J are TRBV30 and TRBJ2-5; TRBD1 matches at 7 bases. CDR1 and CDR2 (germline): GTSNPN, SVGIG (reference sequence). The CDR3 is 13 amino acids. V shed 3 bases, J shed 4 bases, and the junction held 5 bases outside the gene matches. This chain's CDR3 is CAWRNRGGETQYF. The CDR3 DNA follows: TGTGCCTGGAGAAACAGGGGTGGAGAGACCCAGTACTTC.

The V and J genes are TRBV12-2 and TRBJ2-2. TRBV12-2 is classified as a pseudogene. CDR3 size: 12 residues. The CDR3 sequence is CASRLLTGELFF. In DNA form, the CDR3 reads TGTGCAAGTCGCTTATTGACCGGGGAGCTGTTTTTT.

The CDR3 sequence: CASRAGEVGTEAFF. The DNA of the CDR3 is TGCGCCAGCAGGGCGGGTGAGGTGGGCACTGAAGCTTTCTTT. V gene TRBV5-1 combines with J gene TRBJ1-1, with D unclear. V lost 5 bases and J lost 4, with 15 bases in between. The CDR3 runs 14 residues. In germline, CDR1 is SGHRS, CDR2 YFSETQ.

The rearrangement joins TRBV5-5 to TRBJ1-2; TRBD1 is a possible D gene (5 bases). V shed 3 bases and J shed 0 bases, with 12 bases lying between them. There are 15 residues in the CDR3. Per germline, CDR1 SGHKS and CDR2 YYEKEE (reference sequence). The CDR3 DNA reads as TGTGCCAGCAGCTCCATACAGGCAACTAACTATGGCTACACCTTC. Amino acids: CASSSIQATNYGYTF.

The V call is TRBV30, the J call TRBJ2-2, with D possibly TRBD2 on 5 matching bases. Germline V gives CDR1 GTSNPN, CDR2 SVGIG (reference sequence). The CDR3 sequence is 11 residues long. V was shortened by 2 bases and J by 8 bases, with 6 bases between the two germline ends. CDR3 coding DNA: TGTGCCTGGAGTCGGAGGGGGGAGCTGTTTTTT. Translating it yields CAWSRRGELFF.

This chain uses TRBV27 with TRBJ1-1, with a possible D match to TRBD1 (5 bases). V was cut by 2 bases and J by 4 bases, with 14 bases left in between. The germline V gene encodes CDR1 MNHEY and CDR2 SMNVEV (reference sequence). This CDR3 has 15 amino acids. In DNA form, the CDR3 reads TGTGCCAGCAGTTTAGCCCAGGGTGGAGGCACTGAAGCTTTCTTT. This codes for CASSLAQGGGTEAFF.

The genes are TRBV30 and TRBJ1-2; D gene ambiguous. The CDR3 has 12 residues. The germline CDR1 and CDR2 sequences are GTSNPN and SVGIG (reference sequence). Trimming left V 2 bases short and J 4 bases short, with 8 bases between. CDR3 nucleotide sequence: TGTGCCTGGAGTTCACTTTCCTATGGCTACACCTTC. As protein: CAWSSLSYGYTF.

This clone was detected only a few times. The rearrangement links TRBV4-3 to TRBJ1-3; D unresolved. With 0 bases removed from V and 5 bases from J, the gap between germline ends came to 11 bases. Germline CDR1 LGHNA, CDR2 YSLEER. The CDR3 covers 15 residues. In nucleotides, the CDR3 is TGCGCCAGCAGCCAAGAGAAAAGGAGCCGAAACACCATATATTTT. Protein sequence: CASSQEKRSRNTIYF.

The CDR3 region is CASKGLGDTTYNEQFF. The DNA for the CDR3 is TGTGCCAGCAAGGGCTTGGGGGATACGACCTACAATGAGCAGTTCTTC. The chain uses TRBV27 and TRBJ2-1; TRBD1 or TRBD2 may be the D gene (5 bases each). The CDR3 runs 16 residues. Germline V gene lookup returns CDR1 MNHEY and CDR2 SMNVEV (reference sequence). With 7 bases removed from V and 2 bases from J, the gap between germline ends came to 18 bases.

As DNA, the CDR3 is TGTGCCAGCAGCTTCGGGGGTAGCGGCGTCTCCGGGGAGCTGTTTTTT. Protein: CASSFGGSGVSGELFF. The chain is built from TRBV7-8 and TRBJ2-2; maybe TRBD2 (6 bases). The germline V gene encodes CDR1 SGHVS and CDR2 FQNEAQ. Trimming took 3 bases from V and 6 from J, leaving 17 bases between them. There are 16 residues in the CDR3.

This chain uses TRBV5-4 with TRBJ1-1, with D possibly TRBD1 on 6 matching bases. V lost 4 bases, J lost 8 bases, and 12 bases lay in between. The CDR3 loop spans 12 amino acids. From germline, CDR1 is SGHNT and CDR2 YYREEE (reference sequence). This CDR3 reads CASSGMTGEAFF. Here the CDR3 DNA reads TGTGCCAGCAGCGGAATGACAGGAGAAGCTTTCTTT.

This clone appeared once. The chain employs TRBV7-2 and TRBJ1-6; possible D gene TRBD1, 5 bases. With 6 bases removed from V and 7 bases from J, the gap between germline ends came to 10 bases. CDR3 length equals 13 residues. Germline lookup yields CDR1 SGHTA and CDR2 FQGNSA. This chain's CDR3 is CASSLDSNSPLHF. The CDR3 DNA reads as TGTGCCAGCAGTCTTGACAGCAATTCACCCCTCCACTTT. The full variable domain, in which reference TRBV7-2 and TRBJ1-6 provide the parts outside the CDR3, is GAGVSQSPSNKVTEKGKDVELRCDPISGHTALYWYRQSLGQGLEFLIYFQGNSAPDKSGLPSDRFSAERTGGSVSTLTIQRTQQEDSAVYLCASSLDSNSPLHFGNGTRLTVT.

This chain uses TRBV11-3 with TRBJ1-4; tentatively, D is TRBD1 (5 bases). V was pared by 1 base and J by 8 bases, with 14 bases between. The length of the CDR3 is 15 residues. Germline CDR1 and CDR2: SGHNT and YENEEA. In DNA, the CDR3 is TGTGCCAGCAGCTTAGGACAGTTTGTGGCAGAAAAACTGTTTTTT. This sequence encodes CASSLGQFVAEKLFF.

The chain links TRBV11-2 to TRBJ2-1; D is possibly TRBD2 (6 bases). The CDR3 covers 19 residues. The V and J ends lost 0 bases and 0 bases respectively, with 18 bases between them. Germline CDR1 SGHAT, CDR2 FQNNGV. In DNA, the CDR3 is TGTGCCAGCAGCTTAGATCGGGGGTCTAGCGAAAGCTCCTACAATGAGCAGTTCTTC. This sequence encodes CASSLDRGSSESSYNEQFF.

This clone was picked up a small number of times. V usage is TRBV9 and J usage is TRBJ1-4; the D is unclear. CDR3 length: 13 residues. V gave up 4 bases and J gave up 8 bases, with 12 bases separating them. CDR1 and CDR2 from the germline V gene are SGDLS and YYNGEE. CDR3 amino acids: CASSSRTREKLFF. The CDR3 DNA reads as TGTGCCAGCAGCTCCCGGACCAGGGAAAAACTGTTTTTT.

This clone showed up just a few times. This rearrangement joins TRBV19 to TRBJ1-5, with a tentative D call TRBD1 (6 bases). The germline CDR1 and CDR2 sequences are LNHDA and SQIVND (reference sequence). CDR3 length: 15 amino acids. Trimming stripped 6 bases from V and 6 bases from J, with 18 bases between. CDR3 nucleotides: TGTGCCAGTAGCCCCGGTGCTGGGGGCGGTCAGCCCCAGCATTTT. It translates to CASSPGAGGGQPQHF.

This chain uses TRBV21-1 with TRBJ2-3. TRBV21-1 represents a pseudogene. The CDR3 runs 16 residues. The CDR3 DNA sequence: TGTGCCAGCAGCTTACCTAGTGTGGGCGGCACAGATACGCAGTATTTT. Translation: CASSLPSVGGTDTQYF.

The chain joins TRBV2 to TRBJ1-4; 9 nucleotides align to TRBD1. Trimming took 7 bases from V and 8 from J; bases not matched to a gene: 8. This CDR3 spans 14 amino acids. Germline CDR1 is SNHLY and CDR2 is FYNNEI. CDR3 residues: CASTPGQGREKLFF. Here the CDR3 DNA reads TGTGCCAGCACCCCGGGACAGGGAAGAGAAAAACTGTTTTTT.